The rows below give T cell receptor beta chains drawn from one sample of a study of T cells in tuberculosis. Assay used: immunoSEQ multiplex PCR; TCRdb lists only in-frame clones, some missing. The top ten hold approximately 10% of the sample, which has about 34,000 clones, 90% to 95% seen once. The sequences come from PBMCs, collected at tuberculosis diagnosis. The receptors here all came from an adult with tuberculosis. Both conserved end residues are part of each CDR3. The D gene is left open where the match is weak. A row's size may be missing; if present it is once, few, many or a size class.

d_gene: NA
abundance: NA
j_gene: TRBJ1-1
v_gene: TRBV2
CDR3aa: CASNLMNTEAFF

d_gene: NA
abundance: NA
j_gene: TRBJ1-4
v_gene: TRBV11-2
CDR3aa: CASSATGLSNEKLFF

d_gene: NA
abundance: once
j_gene: TRBJ2-2
v_gene: TRBV18
CDR3aa: CASSPGRLNTGELFF

d_gene: NA
abundance: NA
j_gene: TRBJ1-5
v_gene: TRBV6-9
CDR3aa: CASSLQGDSNQPQHF

d_gene: TRBD2
abundance: NA
j_gene: TRBJ2-2
v_gene: TRBV2
CDR3aa: CASTLGTTPNRGAVF

d_gene: NA
abundance: once
j_gene: TRBJ1-4
v_gene: TRBV5-4
CDR3aa: CASSLLGEENEKLFF

d_gene: NA
abundance: NA
j_gene: TRBJ2-7
v_gene: TRBV28
CDR3aa: CASSLGGSSYEQYF

d_gene: NA
abundance: NA
j_gene: TRBJ1-1
v_gene: TRBV27
CDR3aa: CASSLLTVQGMNTEAFF

d_gene: NA
abundance: NA
j_gene: TRBJ1-2
v_gene: TRBV11-2
CDR3aa: CASSPYRSPYGYTF

d_gene: NA
abundance: NA
j_gene: TRBJ2-7
v_gene: TRBV7-9
CDR3aa: CASSPPRGRGSDGEQYF

d_gene: TRBD1
abundance: once
j_gene: TRBJ2-2
v_gene: TRBV18
CDR3aa: CASSLTGVANTGELFF

d_gene: TRBD1
abundance: NA
j_gene: TRBJ2-2
v_gene: TRBV4-1
CDR3aa: CASSQEAAGTDVGELFF

d_gene: TRBD1
abundance: NA
j_gene: TRBJ1-4
v_gene: TRBV2
CDR3aa: CASTGGEGEKLFF

d_gene: TRBD1
abundance: NA
j_gene: TRBJ1-2
v_gene: TRBV6-6
CDR3aa: CASGDQGGNYGYTF

d_gene: TRBD1
abundance: NA
j_gene: TRBJ1-1
v_gene: TRBV27
CDR3aa: CASSFASDRVNTEAFF

d_gene: NA
abundance: NA
j_gene: TRBJ2-7
v_gene: TRBV6-5
CDR3aa: CASSYSIGLGEQYF

d_gene: NA
abundance: NA
j_gene: TRBJ2-7
v_gene: TRBV14
CDR3aa: CASSQVGGTYVYEQYF

d_gene: NA
abundance: NA
j_gene: TRBJ2-5
v_gene: TRBV29-1
CDR3aa: CSVARSPSGETQYF

d_gene: NA
abundance: NA
j_gene: TRBJ1-1
v_gene: TRBV19
CDR3aa: CASSIDRGRGAFF

d_gene: TRBD2
abundance: NA
j_gene: TRBJ2-3
v_gene: TRBV5-1
CDR3aa: CASSLGSGGARQYF

d_gene: TRBD2
abundance: NA
j_gene: TRBJ2-7
v_gene: TRBV6-5
CDR3aa: CASSSQSSGSYEQYF

d_gene: NA
abundance: NA
j_gene: TRBJ2-7
v_gene: TRBV28
CDR3aa: CASSFPPLTVPYEQYF

d_gene: TRBD2
abundance: NA
j_gene: TRBJ2-1
v_gene: TRBV4-1
CDR3aa: CASSQLGGSRYNEQFF

d_gene: TRBD2
abundance: NA
j_gene: TRBJ2-3
v_gene: TRBV15
CDR3aa: CATSVAAGGTDTQYF

d_gene: TRBD1
abundance: NA
j_gene: TRBJ2-6
v_gene: TRBV9
CDR3aa: CASSPSGQLPSGANVLTF

d_gene: NA
abundance: few
j_gene: TRBJ2-3
v_gene: TRBV4-1
CDR3aa: CASSHPLEGDTQYF

d_gene: NA
abundance: NA
j_gene: TRBJ2-7
v_gene: TRBV11-3
CDR3aa: CASSLSASASYEQYF

d_gene: TRBD2
abundance: NA
j_gene: TRBJ2-7
v_gene: TRBV7-6
CDR3aa: CASSPGAGGSYEQYF

d_gene: TRBD1
abundance: NA
j_gene: TRBJ2-7
v_gene: TRBV27
CDR3aa: CASSLFFGRGNYEQYF

d_gene: TRBD1
abundance: NA
j_gene: TRBJ1-3
v_gene: TRBV5-1
CDR3aa: CASSWDSGNTIYF